This TCR beta chain was identified in a study of shared clonotypes between healthy human individuals. Overall study context: Three CD4 naive, three CD4 memory, two CD8 naive and one CD8 memory plate were used per donor.

Per the germline V gene, CDR1 is SGHTA and CDR2 is FQGNSA. This CDR3 comprises 15 residues. The V and J ends lost 2 bases and 1 base respectively, with 8 bases between them. In this sample, this clone turned up once. Profiled with immunoSEQ multiplex PCR; TCRdb holds only in-frame clones, not every one. Of 1 million to 1.2 million clones listed, 60% to 80% were seen once; the top ten hold 0.89%. The material sequenced was memory CD4+ T cells from PBMCs. Regarding subset: CD45RA-negative fraction. This chain links TRBV7-2 with TRBJ2-2; the D is unclear. The sequence came from a man in his late teens or twenties in good health. Some clones in this sample may be carry-over from other donors' samples. CDR3 coding DNA: TGTGCCAGCAGCTTACCGAGACAGAACACCGGGGAGCTGTTTTTT. Translated: CASSLPRQNTGELFF. The variable domain in full, with the rest retrieved from reference TRBV7-2 and TRBJ2-2, is GAGVSQSPSNKVTEKGKDVELRCDPISGHTALYWYRQSLGQGLEFLIYFQGNSAPDKSGLPSDRFSAERTGGSVSTLTIQRTQQEDSAVYLCASSLPRQNTGELFFGEGSRLTVL.